This TCR beta chain was found in a study of response to subunit inactivated influenza vaccine. The study, taken as a whole, reports: T cells newly recruited by each seasonal influenza vaccination are few, the authors suggested.

There are 13 residues in the CDR3. A note on this clonotype: The antigen is not known. The junction departs from germline at one end; a sequencing error may be responsible.

TCRdb ran MiXCR on the RT-PCR reads and lists one entry per CDR3 protein. The data show a few hundred thousand distinct CDR3 sequences, with roughly 22% seen just once and 10% held by the top ten. The chain is built from TRBV12-3 or TRBV12-4 and TRBJ1-1; D remains unclear. The sequencing used PBMCs from blood, collected about 20 months after vaccination. The receptor was derived from a man aged 50-75 years who received an inactivated influenza vaccine. The CDR3 is CASGLRENTEAFF. The DNA of the CDR3 is TGTGCCAGCGGTTTAAGGGAGAACACTGAAGCTTTCTTT.